There are a few counts of the clone carrying this TCR beta chain. The data were taken from a study of patients and donors after allogeneic stem cell transplantation. The V gene's germline CDR1 is MGHRA and CDR2 YSYEKL. This CDR3 region has 15 residues. V lost 0 bases and J lost 7, with 12 bases in between. TCRdb re-derived calls from the RT-PCR reads in MiXCR, one entry per CDR3 protein. The table has approximately 430,000 distinct CDR3 sequences, 16% seen once. The J gene is TRBJ2-2, the V gene TRBV4-1; D is unclear. This TCR came from a human donor who was either an allogeneic HSCT recipient or a stem cell or donor lymphocyte infusion donor (not recorded which). It is not recorded whose cells these are; they may come from a transplant donor. Input material: blood, either unsorted or a sorted T cell fraction (not recorded which). The CDR3 here is CASSQDLAGGGELFF. The CDR3 nucleotides are TGCGCCAGCAGCCAAGATCTGGCAGGCGGCGGGGAGCTGTTTTTT.